This T cell receptor (beta chain) was obtained from a study of T cells after yellow fever vaccination. The wider study: Where fractions had low cell numbers, libraries were prepared from them with the SMART-Seq v4 Ultra Low Input RNA kit.

Making TCR cDNA involved 5'RACE template switching, which added UMIs and a universal primer site. TCRdb re-analysed the 5' RACE reads in MiXCR, keeping a single row per CDR3 protein. This sample has a few hundred thousand distinct CDR3 sequences, with around 4% found just once. Overall study results and limits: Overlap between CD4 and CD8 compartments was detected for a small share of clonotypes.

Germline V gene lookup returns CDR1 SGHRS and CDR2 YFSETQ. Germline trimming cut 4 bases from V and 8 bases from J; bases unmatched to any gene: 7. The CDR3 loop spans 14 amino acids. This clonotype was counted many times. Its cognate antigen is unknown. The gene calls are TRBV5-1 and TRBJ2-1; TRBD1 matches 9 bases. Sample: PBMCs, taken on the day of the yellow fever booster vaccination. This receptor was taken from a man aged 18 to 35 who received the YFV17D yellow fever vaccine. The CDR3 sequence: CASSRTGQGDEQFF. CDR3 DNA: TGCGCCAGCAGCCGCACGGGACAGGGAGATGAGCAGTTCTTC.